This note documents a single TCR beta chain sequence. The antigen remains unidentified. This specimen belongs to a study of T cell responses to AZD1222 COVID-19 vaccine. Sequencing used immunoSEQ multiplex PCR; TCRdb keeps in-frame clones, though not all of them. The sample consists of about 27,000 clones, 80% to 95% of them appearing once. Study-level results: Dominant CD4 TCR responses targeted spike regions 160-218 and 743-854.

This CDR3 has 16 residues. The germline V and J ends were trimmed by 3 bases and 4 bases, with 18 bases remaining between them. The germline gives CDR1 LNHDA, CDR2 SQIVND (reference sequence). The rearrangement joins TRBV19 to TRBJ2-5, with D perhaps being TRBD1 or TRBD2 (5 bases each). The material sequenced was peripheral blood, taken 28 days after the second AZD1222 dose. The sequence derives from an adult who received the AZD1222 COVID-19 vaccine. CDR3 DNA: TGTGCCAGTAGTATGCGTCTGGGGGTTAGAGGAGAGACCCAGTACTTC. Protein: CASSMRLGVRGETQYF.